This T cell receptor beta chain was retrieved from a study of STAT5B mutations in CD4+ large granular lymphocyte leukemia (dated by TCRdb to 2022 to 2024). Describing the broader study: When cryopreserved patient cells were available, CD8+ cells were first depleted, and selection with anti-CD4 microbeads was then performed. TCRbeta repertoires of CD4+ T-cell large granular lymphocyte leukemia patients were compared with those of healthy blood donors. Flow cytometry on FACSCanto II or FACSVerse showed that the purified fractions were more than 95% pure among lymphocytes. Beyond this particular receptor, the publication reports: Each patient's main leukemic clonotypes were private, but roughly a quarter of these clonotypes showed up at low frequency in the non-leukemic repertoires of other patients. The data were not HLA-matched, and the higher clonality in CD4+ T-LGLL than in CD8+ T-LGLL could be due to the relatively small sample size. Greater clonality appeared to be present in CD4-sorted patient repertoires than in healthy CD4+ repertoires, and the difference was retained after the putative leukemic clones were removed. Patient cell sources were heterogeneous, and only 6 or 7 CD4-sorted patient samples entered the clonality comparison with healthy controls. Enrichment of TRBV06-family usage was observed among the top patient clones (8/27) relative to healthy controls (2/35).

The sample holds one count of this clone. Its antigen is unknown. Per-base quality was not reported, and no clone a single base away is much larger than it. TCRbeta rearrangements were sequenced from genomic DNA using the immunoSEQ assay at survey resolution. Per the original workflow: Any clonotype making up more than 5% of the repertoire was considered a putative leukemic clone, which gave a few dozen such clones in roughly 28 patients. A lowest detectable productive clonotype frequency of 2.59 x 10-5 was observed in the TCR sequencing data. Only productive TCRbeta rearrangements, defined as complete and in-frame sequences, were included in the analyses. Sample clonality was computed as Simpson clonality in the immunoSEQ Analyzer version 3.0. Based on frequency, clones were grouped as very rare, small, medium, large (1-20%) or hyperexpanded (>20%). Generation probabilities were estimated with OLGA 1.2.3, V-gene circos plots were made with VDJtools, specificities were searched in VDJdb, and CDR3 motifs were identified with GLIPH. TCRdb took over this immuneACCESS table, retaining in-frame rearrangements with V and J assigned. Such tables are incomplete; in checked studies, under half of the missing clones stem from an unresolved V gene, and the remainder is unexplained. V, J and clone size derive from that table, while D and trimming were established from the DNA sequence. Counted in this sample were several thousand clones; 76% of them appeared once. The biggest ten clones account for 74% of the sample.

From its cysteine to its phenylalanine, the CDR3 spans 14 amino acids. This entry keeps only the CDR3 DNA: 42 bases, framed from base 1. Looking up the germline V gene yields CDR1 SGHNT and CDR2 YENEEA. The germline ends are 12 bases apart after V is trimmed by 3 bases and J by 4 bases. The CD4+ T-LGLL patients were recruited through hematology units in Padova (Italy), Helsinki (Finland) and Shinshu (Japan). Depending on what sample material was available, patient samples were either unselected PBMC or bead-purified CD4+, CD4+CD8+, CD57+ or CD56+ fractions. Deep amplicon sequencing of the same DNA produced somatic STAT5B mutation profiles, and these profiles were combined with the patient TCRbeta data. All TCR-sequenced material derived from peripheral blood: patient blood samples and healthy donor buffy coats. Ficoll-Hypaque gradient centrifugation was used to isolate peripheral blood mononuclear cells. Genomic DNA was extracted with the Gentra Puregene Cell and Tissue kit and quantified on a Qubit 2.0 fluorometer.

The source material was PBMCs. Recombination joined TRBV11-3 with TRBJ1-1; TRBD1 is possibly the D segment (6 matching bases). The source is a man in his 70s with CD4+ T-cell large granular lymphocyte leukemia. Here the CDR3 is given as CASSFGGGPTEAFF. The DNA sequence is given as TGTGCCAGCAGCTTTGGGGGGGGGCCCACTGAAGCTTTCTTT.